This entry concerns a single TCR beta chain. What it binds is not known. Germline CDR1 and CDR2: DFQATT and SNEGSKA (reference sequence). The CDR3 covers 15 residues. V was clipped by 3 bases and J by 8 bases, with 19 bases between them. The data derive from a study of T-cell reconstitution after alpha-beta-depleted transplantation in children. Preparation of the TCRbeta library used unique molecular identifiers. TCRdb recomputed calls from the PCR reads with MiXCR, one row per CDR3 protein. The sample yields approximately 500,000 distinct CDR3 sequences, 10% to 13% seen once. Study-wide findings and caveats: For some patients, TCRbeta diversity was high at day 60 because of recipient T cells and thymic progenitors that survived. By one year post-transplant, T-cell counts and diversity largely arose from T cells that were newly produced. About two months after transplant, alpha-beta T cells reportedly came from several hundred expanded graft clones.

This chain links TRBV20-1 with TRBJ2-2; either TRBD1 or TRBD2 may supply D (5 bases each). The sequencing used PBMCs, collected before TCRalphabeta/CD19-depleted stem cell transplant. The source of this sequence is a child aged 2-15 years with inherited bone marrow failure, due to receive a stem cell transplant. The CDR3 loop is CSASISGPLGGELFF. For the CDR3, the DNA is TGCAGTGCTAGCATATCGGGACCGCTCGGGGGGGAGCTGTTTTTT.